In this sample, the clone carrying this T cell receptor beta chain turned up a few times. Its cognate antigen is unknown. TCRdb re-analysed the 5' RACE reads in MiXCR, keeping a single row per CDR3 protein. The sample includes about 160,000 distinct CDR3 sequences, approximately 16% of them seen just once. This record comes from a study of CD8 T cells in ankylosing spondylitis. Broader study findings: The study looked at matched synovial fluid samples from ankylosing spondylitis patients. Disease-linked clones were reported to be significantly enriched there. The study identified a TCR beta motif of several highly homologous variants that appeared characteristic of ankylosing spondylitis blood.

The source of this sequence is a male donor with ankylosing spondylitis or in good health (not recorded which). The sequenced sample was blood, either unsorted or a sorted T cell fraction (not recorded which).

In nucleotides, the CDR3 is TGCGCCAGCAGCTTGGGCGGGGACCTCACAGATACGCAGTATTTT. This gives the protein CASSLGGDLTDTQYF. The chain links TRBV5-1 to TRBJ2-3; TRBD2 might be the D (6 bases). The length of the CDR3 is 15 residues. V was shortened by 0 bases and J by 2 bases, with 10 bases between the two germline ends. Looked up from germline, CDR1 is SGHRS and CDR2 is YFSETQ. The full variable domain, with the rest looked up from reference TRBV5-1 and TRBJ2-3, is KAGVTQTPRYLIKTRGQQVTLSCSPISGHRSVSWYQQTPGQGLQFLFEYFSETQRNKGNFPGRFSGRQFSNSRSEMNVSTLELGDSALYLCASSLGGDLTDTQYFGPGTRLTVL.